Shown below are 5 T cell receptor beta chains from a single sample sequenced in a study of shared clonotypes between healthy human individuals (dated by TCRdb to 2020 to 2021). The protocol used for the library was the immunoSEQ multiplex PCR assay. This is the immuneACCESS table as TCRdb keeps it, with only in-frame sequences that have V and J called. A part of the clones is gone; compared with another copy, unresolved V genes explain less than half, and the rest is unexplained. For this sample there are millions of clones; roughly 95% appear just once. The top ten clonotypes cover roughly 1% of the sample. CD8 naive samples consisted of CD45RO-negative cells that were positively selected for CCR7, yielding a CD45RA+CCR7+ population without TemRA cells. The material sequenced was naive CD8+ T cells sorted from blood. Interpreted using the paper, the cell subset or site label stands for: CD45RA+CCR7+. Source of these receptors: a man younger than 35 in good health.

J is TRBJ2-3 and V is TRBV30; 8 nucleotides agree with TRBD2. The CDR3 covers 13 residues. The trim removed 5 bases at V and 4 bases at J, leaving 5 bases unmatched. CDR1 is GTSNPN, CDR2 SVGIG, per germline (reference sequence). CDR3 sequence: CAWVAGRADTQYF. The CDR3 DNA reads TGTGCCTGGGTAGCGGGGCGGGCAGATACGCAGTATTTT.

Comment on this clone: Other DNA sequences in the sample encode the same CDR3. The CDR3 region has the DNA TGTGCCAGCAGCTTAGCAGGGGACTATGGCTACACCTTC. Its protein product is CASSLAGDYGYTF. V is TRBV7-9 and J is TRBJ1-2; D may be TRBD1 (5 bases). Deletions cut 0 bases from V and 3 bases from J, with 5 bases between. Germline CDR1 is SEHNR and CDR2 is FQNEAQ (reference sequence). The CDR3 covers 13 residues.

This sequence joins TRBV5-5 and TRBJ2-7; 10 bases agree with TRBD1. CDR3 length: 14 residues. Trimming at V came to 3 bases and at J to 5 bases, leaving 5 bases not matched to a gene. From germline, CDR1 is SGHKS and CDR2 YYEKEE (reference sequence). This CDR3 reads CASSYDRGLDEQYF. The CDR3 coding sequence is TGTGCCAGCAGCTATGACAGGGGGCTGGACGAGCAGTACTTC. Full variable domain (missing parts from reference TRBV5-5 and TRBJ2-7): DAGVTQSPTHLIKTRGQQVTLRCSPISGHKSVSWYQQVLGQGPQFIFQYYEKEERGRGNFPDRFSARQFPNYSSELNVNALLLGDSALYLCASSYDRGLDEQYFGPGTRLTVT.

CDR3 loop: CASSLNLGGGELFF. CDR3 DNA: TGTGCCAGCAGCTTAAATCTGGGCGGCGGGGAGCTGTTTTTT. The V and J genes are TRBV5-4 and TRBJ2-2; D uncertain. Germline V gene lookup returns CDR1 SGHNT and CDR2 YYREEE (reference sequence). The CDR3 has 14 amino acids. Trimming pared 2 bases from V and 7 bases from J, leaving 12 bases between.

The chain combines TRBV7-9 with TRBJ1-1, with D perhaps TRBD1 (6 bases). From germline, CDR1 is SEHNR and CDR2 FQNEAQ (reference sequence). CDR3 length equals 12 residues. The V end was cut by 1 base, the J end by 11 bases, with 11 bases between. The CDR3 here is CASSLEGQGAFF. In DNA form, the CDR3 reads TGTGCCAGCAGCTTAGAAGGCCAGGGGGCTTTCTTT.